This TCR beta chain was recovered during a study of blood T cell repertoires in COVID-19. Germline CDR1 LGHDT, CDR2 YNNKEL (reference sequence). The CDR3 extends over 14 amino acids. V was cut by 0 bases and J by 3 bases, with 9 bases left in between. In the original processing: Cell counts per sample came from amplifying reference gene primers. Some clones are missing from TCRdb's copy, which holds only in-frame ones; the method was immunoSEQ multiplex PCR. That table supplies the V and J calls and clone size; D and trimming were determined from the DNA. The repertoire holds approximately 240,000 clones, with around 80% as singletons.

The TCR sequence derives from a woman aged 40 to 49 who had recovered from COVID-19. Input material: peripheral blood. This chain links TRBV3-1 (or the pseudogene TRBV3-2) with TRBJ2-7, with D hard to call. This CDR3 reads CASSQDPQIYEQYF. The CDR3 nucleotides are TGTGCCAGCAGCCAAGATCCACAGATCTACGAGCAGTACTTC.